These 16 T cell receptor beta chains share one sample of origin, sequenced in a study of molecular identifiers for immune sequencing clone quantification. A single record per CDR3 protein comes from TCRdb applying MiXCR to the PCR reads. Of about 640,000 distinct CDR3 sequences listed, roughly 21% are singletons. Sequencing was performed on naive CD8+ T cells from blood, with Jurkat cell RNA spiked in. Subset: FACS-sorted CD8+CD4-CCR7+CD45RA+ naive T cells. Receptor source: a human donor in good health. Some libraries in this study had Jurkat cell RNA spiked in.

Many counts were recorded for this clonotype. The chain couples TRBV12-3 or TRBV12-4 to TRBJ2-5; the D is unclear. The CDR3 is 13 residues long. V was pared by 5 bases and J by 2 bases, with 9 bases between. The chain's CDR3 is CASSTRFQETQYF. The CDR3 nucleotides read TGTGCCAGCAGTACCAGGTTTCAAGAGACCCAGTACTTC.

With respect to this clonotype: This clone may be a read error of a much larger clone one base away. The V call is TRBV5-6, the J call TRBJ2-1; perhaps D is TRBD1 or TRBD2 (5 bases each). CDR3 length equals 16 residues. CDR1 SGHDT and CDR2 YYEEEE come from the germline V gene. CDR3 amino acids: CASSTGPAISNNEQFF. The DNA for the CDR3 is TGTGCCAGCAGCACGGGACCCGCGATCTCCAACAATGAGCAGTTCTTC.

This clonotype appeared a few times. The chain is built from TRBV4-1 and TRBJ2-2, with D possibly matching TRBD2 (5 bases). The CDR3 loop spans 16 amino acids. Trimming removed 0 bases at V and 2 bases at J, with 10 bases between. Germline assignment: CDR1 MGHRA and CDR2 YSYEKL. The CDR3 spells CASSQDSRVNTGELFF. The CDR3 nucleotides are TGCGCCAGCAGCCAAGATTCGAGGGTAAACACCGGGGAGCTGTTTTTT.

This clonotype was recorded many times. The V call is TRBV11-2, the J call TRBJ2-1; no reliable D call. The V gene's germline CDR1 is SGHAT and CDR2 FQNNGV. Trimming pared 6 bases from V and 0 bases from J, leaving 15 bases between. The CDR3 totals 16 residues. In DNA form, the CDR3 reads TGTGCCAGCAGTCGACTCGACCCCAGCTCCTACAATGAGCAGTTCTTC. Residues: CASSRLDPSSYNEQFF.

This clonotype was counted between two and nine times. J is TRBJ1-1 and V is TRBV28, with D unresolved. V lost 2 bases to trimming and J lost 0 bases, with 10 bases between them. CDR3 length equals 15 residues. Germline CDR1 MDHEN, CDR2 SYDVKM. CDR3 in DNA: TGTGCCAGCAGTTTACCCCAGACCATGAACACTGAAGCTTTCTTT. It encodes CASSLPQTMNTEAFF.

This clonotype was counted between two and nine times. The gene calls are TRBV12-3 or TRBV12-4 and TRBJ1-5, with 9 bases matching TRBD1. The CDR3 is made up of 15 amino acids. J was trimmed by 2 bases and V by 7 bases; bases with no gene match: 6. DNA of the CDR3: TGTGCCAGCACCCCGACAGGGGGAGGCAATCAGCCCCAGCATTTT. Translation gives CASTPTGGGNQPQHF.

This clonotype was observed many times. V and J are TRBV5-4 and TRBJ2-5; TRBD2 is a possible D gene (6 bases). The CDR3 totals 17 residues. The V gene's germline CDR1 is SGHNT and CDR2 YYREEE (reference sequence). V was shortened by 4 bases and J by 2 bases, with 21 bases between the two germline ends. In DNA, the CDR3 is TGTGCCAGCAGCCTCCGATCTGGGGGAGGCGAACAAGAGACCCAGTACTTC. Translated: CASSLRSGGGEQETQYF.

In this sample, this clonotype turned up many times. The J gene is TRBJ1-5, the V gene TRBV6-1; TRBD1 matches at 8 bases. The CDR3 contains 15 residues. The germline V gene has CDR1 MNHNS and CDR2 SASEGT. The V segment lost 7 bases and the J segment 6 bases; nucleotides outside the gene matches: 11. CDR3 residues: CASKPTGVSGQPQHF. CDR3 DNA sequence: TGTGCCAGCAAGCCGACAGGGGTAAGCGGTCAGCCCCAGCATTTT.

A note on this clonotype: Being one base from a much bigger clone, this may be a read error. This chain joins TRBV13 and TRBJ2-5; D possibly uses TRBD1 or TRBD2 (5 bases each). The CDR3 contains 13 residues. CDR1 is PRHDT, CDR2 FYEKMQ, per germline (reference sequence). V was pared by 2 bases and J by 7 bases, with 11 bases between. Here the CDR3 reads CASSLRGAGTQYF. DNA for the CDR3: TGTGCCAGCAGCTTAAGGGGCGCGGGGACCCAGTACTTC.

In this sample, this clonotype turned up once. A much larger clone differs from this one at a single base, so this may be a read error. The chain uses TRBV4-3 and TRBJ2-7, with D perhaps TRBD1 (6 bases). CDR1 is LGHNA, CDR2 YSLEER, per germline. V lost 1 base and J lost 6, with 16 bases in between. The CDR3 is 15 amino acids. The CDR3 nucleotides are TGCGCCAGCAGCCAAGGTTCAGGGGATCCCTGCGAGCAGTACTTC. Amino acids: CASSQGSGDPCEQYF.

A remark on this clonotype: One junction end does not reproduce the germline sequence, and a read error may be involved. V gene TRBV7-9 combines with J gene TRBJ2-5; weak D call: TRBD1 (6 bases). Germline V gene lookup returns CDR1 SEHNR and CDR2 FQNEAQ (reference sequence). This CDR3 is 14 amino acids long. The CDR3 bases are TGTGCCAGCGGCTTAGGGACAATTCAAGAGACCCAGTACTTC. It encodes CASGLGTIQETQYF.

This clonotype has at least ten counts. This chain links TRBV2 with TRBJ2-3; 7 positions match TRBD2. The CDR3 contains 16 residues. Losses at the gene ends were 4 bases for V and 1 base for J; bases not matched to a gene: 8. Germline V gene data show CDR1 as SNHLY and CDR2 as FYNNEI. The CDR3 region is CASSGGDYSGTDTQYF. The CDR3, as DNA: TGTGCCAGCAGTGGGGGGGACTATTCGGGCACAGATACGCAGTATTTT.

The V gene is TRBV2, the J gene TRBJ2-1; 9 nucleotides align to TRBD1. The ends lost 6 bases at V and 4 bases at J; junction bases unmatched: 7. Germline CDR1 SNHLY, CDR2 FYNNEI. The CDR3 contains 15 residues. In DNA form, the CDR3 reads TGTGCCAGCAGACGAACCGGGACAGGGTACAATGAGCAGTTCTTC. Its protein is CASRRTGTGYNEQFF. Full variable domain (outside the CDR3, taken from reference TRBV2 and TRBJ2-1): EPEVTQTPSHQVTQMGQEVILRCVPISNHLYFYWYRQILGQKVEFLVSFYNNEISEKSEIFDDQFSVERPDGSNFTLKIRSTKLEDSAMYFCASRRTGTGYNEQFFGPGTRLTVL.

The sample holds many counts of this clonotype. V usage is TRBV4-3 and J usage is TRBJ2-1; 9 positions match TRBD2. Germline trimming cut 0 bases from V and 8 bases from J; bases unmatched to any gene: 8. The length of the CDR3 is 16 residues. Germline CDR1 is LGHNA and CDR2 is YSLEER. In nucleotides, the CDR3 is TGCGCCAGCAGCCAAGATTATAGCGGGAGCTTCGATGAGCAGTTCTTC. Amino acid sequence: CASSQDYSGSFDEQFF.

In the case of this clonotype: This clone may be a read error of a much larger clone one base away. V gene TRBV5-1 combines with J gene TRBJ1-6; a possible D gene is TRBD1 (6 bases). V lost 3 bases, J lost 0 bases, and 10 bases lay in between. Germline V gene lookup returns CDR1 SGHRS and CDR2 YFSETQ. This CDR3 comprises 16 residues. The CDR3 protein is CASSWGDNSYNSPLHF. In DNA, the CDR3 is TGCGCCAGCAGCTGGGGGGACAACTCCTATAATTCACCCCTCCACTTT.

This clonotype has at least ten counts. The chain has TRBV12-3 or TRBV12-4 and TRBJ2-3; the D gene is possibly TRBD1 (5 bases). This CDR3 comprises 15 residues. The V end lost 6 bases, the J end lost 2 bases, and 15 bases lay between the germline ends. CDR3 residues: CASSFKGAVTDTQYF. CDR3 nucleotides: TGTGCCAGCAGCTTTAAAGGGGCGGTCACAGATACGCAGTATTTT.